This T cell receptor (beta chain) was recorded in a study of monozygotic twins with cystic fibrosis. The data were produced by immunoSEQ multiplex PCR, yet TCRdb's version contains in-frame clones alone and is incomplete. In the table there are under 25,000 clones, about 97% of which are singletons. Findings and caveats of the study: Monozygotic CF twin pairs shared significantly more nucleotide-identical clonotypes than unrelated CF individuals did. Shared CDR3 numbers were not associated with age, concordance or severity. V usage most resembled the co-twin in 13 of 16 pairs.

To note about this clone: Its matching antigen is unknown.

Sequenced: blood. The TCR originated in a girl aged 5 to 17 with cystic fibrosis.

The CDR3 DNA reads TGTGCCAGCAGCCTGAGGGGGCTGCTAGCGGGCAAAAGGCCGGAGACCCAGTACTTC. Translation: CASSLRGLLAGKRPETQYF. This sequence joins TRBV7-8 and TRBJ2-5; tentatively, D is TRBD2 (8 bases). The CDR3 has 19 amino acids. Trimming took 5 bases from V and 5 from J, leaving 30 bases between them. Germline CDR1 reads SGHVS; CDR2 reads FQNEAQ.